These T cell receptor beta chains were read from a single sample in a study of control samples from healthy donors and cancer patients. Libraries were prepared by immunoSEQ multiplex PCR; TCRdb keeps only in-frame clonotypes and omits some of them. The top ten hold approximately 2.7% of the sample, which has roughly 130,000 clones, 90% seen once. Source material: blood. The source of these receptors is a man aged 18 to 29 in good health. Each CDR3 is given without its conserved first and last residue. Each record gives: V gene, CDR3 length, clone size, CDR3 protein. Clone size is stated in some rows and not others, as once, few, many or a class when expanded.

TRBV6-8 | 12 | - | ASSPGALNYGYT
TRBV2 | 8 | - | ASRTAEQF
TRBV5-4 | 12 | - | ASSLGQTNTEAF
TRBV9 | 11 | - | ASSSGTGTEQY
TRBV11-2 | 9 | - | ASSTIGEAF
TRBV6-1 | 13 | - | ASSEWRGTGNTIY
TRBV19 | 12 | - | ASSKGGYGNTIY
TRBV5-1 | 13 | - | ASSGLAGSQETQY
TRBV19 | 10 | - | ASSSSSYGYT
TRBV29-1 | 12 | - | SVDGTSSGNTIY
TRBV6-5 | 12 | - | ASSYSGDGGEAF
TRBV6-6 | 14 | - | ASSRNLAGEPDTQY
TRBV27 | 13 | once | ASSPAGGLRNEQY
TRBV18 | 13 | - | ASSPITGVTDTQY
TRBV19 | 12 | - | ATKKYNDNSPLH
TRBV12-5 | 12 | - | ASGLAGSPETQY
TRBV4-1 | 14 | - | ASSQDSGGAGDTQY
TRBV5-3 | 6 | - | GAYEQY
TRBV7-2 | 13 | - | ASSRTGTTYNEQF
TRBV3-1/TRBV3-2 | 12 | - | ASSQGLGNQPQH
TRBV15 | 13 | - | ATSLAGGGTGELF
TRBV20-1 | 12 | - | SASLLAHSYEQY
TRBV20-1 | 11 | - | SASLGYGEKLF
TRBV11-2 | 11 | few | ASSPGAGYEQF
TRBV5-4 | 11 | - | ASSYEIQETQY
TRBV28 | 13 | - | ASSKGGERNYGYT
TRBV4-1 | 16 | - | ASSQKAPQASGNQPQH
TRBV5-6 | 10 | - | ASSLTADTQY
TRBV7-6 | 15 | - | ASSFSAALLSGNTIY
TRBV7-9 | 14 | - | ASSFWSLAGSYEQY
TRBV7-2 | 10 | - | ASSFTGETQY